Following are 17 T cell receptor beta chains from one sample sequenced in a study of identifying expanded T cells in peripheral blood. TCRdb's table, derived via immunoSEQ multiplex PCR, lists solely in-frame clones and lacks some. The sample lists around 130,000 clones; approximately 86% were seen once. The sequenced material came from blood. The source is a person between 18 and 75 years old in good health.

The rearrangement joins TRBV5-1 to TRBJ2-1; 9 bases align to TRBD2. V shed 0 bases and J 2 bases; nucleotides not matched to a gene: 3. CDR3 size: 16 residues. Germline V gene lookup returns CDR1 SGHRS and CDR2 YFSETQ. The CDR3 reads CASSLGSSGTYNEQFF. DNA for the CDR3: TGCGCCAGCAGCTTGGGGTCTAGCGGGACCTACAATGAGCAGTTCTTC.

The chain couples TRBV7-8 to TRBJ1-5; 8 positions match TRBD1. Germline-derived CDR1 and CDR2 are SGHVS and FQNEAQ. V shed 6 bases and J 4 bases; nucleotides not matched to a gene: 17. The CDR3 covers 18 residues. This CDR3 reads CASSFGQGGVGGNQPQHF. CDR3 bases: TGTGCCAGCAGTTTTGGACAGGGAGGAGTGGGAGGAAATCAGCCCCAGCATTTT.

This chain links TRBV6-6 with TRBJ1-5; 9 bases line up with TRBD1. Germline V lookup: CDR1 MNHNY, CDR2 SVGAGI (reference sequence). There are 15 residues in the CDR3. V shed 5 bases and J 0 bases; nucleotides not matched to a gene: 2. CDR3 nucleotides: TGTGCCAGCAGTACAGGGGGCTATAGCAATCAGCCCCAGCATTTT. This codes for CASSTGGYSNQPQHF.

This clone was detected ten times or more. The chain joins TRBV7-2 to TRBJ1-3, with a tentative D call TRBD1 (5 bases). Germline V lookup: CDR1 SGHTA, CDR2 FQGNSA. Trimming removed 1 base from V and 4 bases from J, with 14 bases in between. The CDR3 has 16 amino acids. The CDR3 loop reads CASSLVGAGSGNTIYF. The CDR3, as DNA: TGTGCCAGCAGCTTAGTTGGGGCCGGGTCGGGAAACACCATATATTTT.

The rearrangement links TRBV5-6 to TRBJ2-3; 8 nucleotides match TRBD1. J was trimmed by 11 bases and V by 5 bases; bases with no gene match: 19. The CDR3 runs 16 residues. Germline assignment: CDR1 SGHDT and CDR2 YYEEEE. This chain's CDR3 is CASSFRTTQGAGGQYF. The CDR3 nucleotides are TGTGCCAGCAGTTTTAGAACTACGCAGGGGGCCGGGGGGCAGTATTTT.

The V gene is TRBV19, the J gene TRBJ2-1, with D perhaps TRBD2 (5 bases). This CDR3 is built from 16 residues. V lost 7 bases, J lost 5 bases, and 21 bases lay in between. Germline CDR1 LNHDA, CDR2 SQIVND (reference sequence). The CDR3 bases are TGTGCCAGTACCTTATTATCCGGGGTGAAGGACAATGAGCAGTTCTTC. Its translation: CASTLLSGVKDNEQFF. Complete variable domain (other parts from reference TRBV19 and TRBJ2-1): DGGITQSPKYLFRKEGQNVTLSCEQNLNHDAMYWYRQDPGQGLRLIYYSQIVNDFQKGDIAEGYSVSREKKESFPLTVTSAQKNPTAFYLCASTLLSGVKDNEQFFGPGTRLTVL.

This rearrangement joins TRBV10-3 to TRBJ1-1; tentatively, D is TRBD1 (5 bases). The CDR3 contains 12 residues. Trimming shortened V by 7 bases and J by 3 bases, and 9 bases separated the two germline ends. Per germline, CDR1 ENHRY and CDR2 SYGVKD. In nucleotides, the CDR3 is TGTGCCATCATGCGGGGGGACACTGAAGCTTTCTTT. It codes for CAIMRGDTEAFF.

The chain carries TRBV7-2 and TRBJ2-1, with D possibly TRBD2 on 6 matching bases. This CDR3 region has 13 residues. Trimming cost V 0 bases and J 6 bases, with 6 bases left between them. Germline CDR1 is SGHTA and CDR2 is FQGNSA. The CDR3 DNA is TGTGCCAGCAGCTTAGCGGGGGGCAATGAGCAGTTCTTC. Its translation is CASSLAGGNEQFF. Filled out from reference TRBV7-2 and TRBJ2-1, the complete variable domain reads GAGVSQSPSNKVTEKGKDVELRCDPISGHTALYWYRQSLGQGLEFLIYFQGNSAPDKSGLPSDRFSAERTGGSVSTLTIQRTQQEDSAVYLCASSLAGGNEQFFGPGTRLTVL.

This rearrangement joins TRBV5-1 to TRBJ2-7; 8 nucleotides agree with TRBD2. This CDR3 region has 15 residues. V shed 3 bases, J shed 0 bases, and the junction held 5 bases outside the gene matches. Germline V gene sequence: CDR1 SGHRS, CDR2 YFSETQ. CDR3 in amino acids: CASSWTGTSSYEQYF. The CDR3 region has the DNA TGCGCCAGCAGCTGGACCGGGACTAGCTCCTACGAGCAGTACTTC.

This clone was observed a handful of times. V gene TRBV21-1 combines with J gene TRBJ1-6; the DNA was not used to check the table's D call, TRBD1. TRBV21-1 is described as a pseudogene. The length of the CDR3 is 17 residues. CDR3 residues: CASSKVGKGQGCSPLHF. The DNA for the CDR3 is TGTGCCAGCAGCAAAGTCGGAAAGGGACAGGGATGTTCACCCCTCCACTTT.

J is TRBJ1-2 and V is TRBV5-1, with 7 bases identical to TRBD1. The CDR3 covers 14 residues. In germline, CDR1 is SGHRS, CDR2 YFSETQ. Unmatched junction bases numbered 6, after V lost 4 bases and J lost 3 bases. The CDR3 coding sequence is TGCGCCAGCAGCAAGGCCGGGACAGACTATGGCTACACCTTC. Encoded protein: CASSKAGTDYGYTF. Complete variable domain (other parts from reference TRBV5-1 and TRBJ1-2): KAGVTQTPRYLIKTRGQQVTLSCSPISGHRSVSWYQQTPGQGLQFLFEYFSETQRNKGNFPGRFSGRQFSNSRSEMNVSTLELGDSALYLCASSKAGTDYGYTFGSGTRLTVV.

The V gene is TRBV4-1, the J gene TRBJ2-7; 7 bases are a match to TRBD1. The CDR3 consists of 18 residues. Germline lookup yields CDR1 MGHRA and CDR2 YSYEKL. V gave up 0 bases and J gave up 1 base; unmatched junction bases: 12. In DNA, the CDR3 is TGCGCCAGCAGCCAAGATTCGTGGTCGGGACAGAAGTCCTACGAGCAGTACTTC. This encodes CASSQDSWSGQKSYEQYF.

The CDR3 is CASSLTGNTEAFF. DNA for the CDR3: TGTGCCAGCAGCTTGACGGGGAACACTGAAGCTTTCTTT. The rearrangement joins TRBV5-4 to TRBJ1-1, with unresolved D. The CDR3 length is 13 residues. The germline CDR1 and CDR2 sequences are SGHNT and YYREEE (reference sequence). The germline V and J ends were trimmed by 1 base and 1 base, with 5 bases remaining between them. Full variable domain (remainder filled in from reference TRBV5-4 and TRBJ1-1): ETGVTQSPTHLIKTRGQQVTLRCSSQSGHNTVSWYQQALGQGPQFIFQYYREEENGRGNFPPRFSGLQFPNYSSELNVNALELDDSALYLCASSLTGNTEAFFGQGTRLTVV.

The CDR3 region has the DNA TGCGCCAGCAGCTTGACCAATTCACCCCTCCACTTT. Its translation is CASSLTNSPLHF. The chain uses TRBV5-1 and TRBJ1-6; D remains ambiguous. The V and J ends lost 1 base and 7 bases respectively, with 3 bases between them. The germline CDR1 and CDR2 sequences are SGHRS and YFSETQ. The CDR3 has 12 residues.

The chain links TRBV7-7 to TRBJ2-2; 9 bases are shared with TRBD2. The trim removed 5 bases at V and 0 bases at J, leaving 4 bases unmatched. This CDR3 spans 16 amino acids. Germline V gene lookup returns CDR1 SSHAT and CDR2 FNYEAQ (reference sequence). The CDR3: CASSALAGPNTGELFF. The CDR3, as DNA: TGTGCCAGCAGCGCGCTAGCGGGACCGAACACCGGGGAGCTGTTTTTT.

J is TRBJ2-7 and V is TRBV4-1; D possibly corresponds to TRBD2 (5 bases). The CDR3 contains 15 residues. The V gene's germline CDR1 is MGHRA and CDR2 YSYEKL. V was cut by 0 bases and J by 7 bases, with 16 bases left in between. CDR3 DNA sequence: TGCGCCAGCAGCCAAGATCTAGTAGCGAGAAAGGAGCAGTACTTC. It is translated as CASSQDLVARKEQYF.

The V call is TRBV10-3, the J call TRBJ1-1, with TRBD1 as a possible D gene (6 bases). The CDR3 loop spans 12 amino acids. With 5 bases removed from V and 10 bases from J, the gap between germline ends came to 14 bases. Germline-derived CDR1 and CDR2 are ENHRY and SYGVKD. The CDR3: CAISIQRGGAFF. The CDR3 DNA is TGTGCCATCAGTATTCAAAGGGGGGGAGCTTTCTTT.